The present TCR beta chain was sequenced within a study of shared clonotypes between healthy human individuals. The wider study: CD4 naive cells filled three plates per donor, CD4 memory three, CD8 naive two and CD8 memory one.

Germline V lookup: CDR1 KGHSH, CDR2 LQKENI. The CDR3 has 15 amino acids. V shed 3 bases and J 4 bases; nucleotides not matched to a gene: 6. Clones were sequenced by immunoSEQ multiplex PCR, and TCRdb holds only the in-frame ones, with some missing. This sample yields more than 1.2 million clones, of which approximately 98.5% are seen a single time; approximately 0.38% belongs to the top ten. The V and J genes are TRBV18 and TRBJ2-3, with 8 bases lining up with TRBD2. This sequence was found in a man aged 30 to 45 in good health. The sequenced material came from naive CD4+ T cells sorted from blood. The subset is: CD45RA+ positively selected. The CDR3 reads CASSPGLEMADTQYF. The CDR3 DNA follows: TGTGCCAGCTCACCGGGACTAGAAATGGCAGATACGCAGTATTTT.